Included here is one T cell receptor (beta chain) sequence, with context. Its target is not known. The data originate from a study of T cell responses to AZD1222 COVID-19 vaccine. Generated by immunoSEQ multiplex PCR, the TCRdb table keeps only in-frame clones and is missing some. The data contain tens of thousands of clones, 81% of them singletons. CDR1 is SGHRS and CDR2 is YFSETQ in the germline V gene. Deletions cut 3 bases from V and 4 bases from J, with 11 bases between. This CDR3 has 14 amino acids. Study conclusions and caveats: No day 14 peak samples; only post-peak repertoires were characterized.

This chain joins TRBV5-1 and TRBJ1-5; D is possibly TRBD1 (6 bases). The origin of this receptor is an adult who received the AZD1222 COVID-19 vaccine. This specimen was peripheral blood, taken 28 days after the second AZD1222 dose. DNA of the CDR3: TGCGCCAGCAGCTCTGGGGGCTGGAATCAGCCCCAGCATTTT. This sequence encodes CASSSGGWNQPQHF.